These 9 T cell receptor beta chains were sequenced from one sample in a study of blood T cell repertoires in COVID-19. This table comes from immunoSEQ multiplex PCR, and its TCRdb copy is limited to in-frame clones, with some not included. The table includes around 290,000 clones, approximately 91% detected once. Material for sequencing was PBMCs or T cells enriched from blood (not recorded which). These receptors came from a woman aged 40-49 years who had recovered from COVID-19.

The J gene is TRBJ1-2, the V gene TRBV6-2 or TRBV6-3, with 7 bases that match TRBD1. CDR1 is MNHEY and CDR2 is SVGEGT in the germline V gene. The CDR3 is 14 residues long. The V segment lost 2 bases and the J segment 6 bases; nucleotides outside the gene matches: 6. The CDR3 spells CASSYLRQGHGYTF. The CDR3 DNA follows: TGTGCCAGCAGTTACCTCCGACAGGGCCATGGCTACACCTTC.

J is TRBJ2-2 and V is TRBV3-1 (or the pseudogene TRBV3-2), with 8 bases that match TRBD2. Germline CDR1 and CDR2: LGHDT and YNNKEL (reference sequence). The J segment lost 7 bases and the V segment lost 4 bases, leaving 11 bases of the junction unmatched. This CDR3 region has 16 residues. The CDR3 DNA reads as TGTGCCAGCAGCCCCACCAGCGGGAGAAGGGTCGGGGAGCTGTTTTTT. The encoded protein is CASSPTSGRRVGELFF.

This clone was counted a single time. The CDR3 DNA follows: TGCGCCAGCAGCCAAGCGGACAGAAGGGACATTCAGTACTTC. Translation gives CASSQADRRDIQYF. V gene TRBV4-1 combines with J gene TRBJ2-4; perhaps TRBD1 as D (6 bases). Between the trimmed V and J ends, which lost 1 base and 8 bases, there was a span of 12 bases. Germline V gives CDR1 MGHRA, CDR2 YSYEKL. The CDR3 runs 14 residues.

The CDR3 nucleotides read TGTGCCAGCAGCCAAAGGGGAGGGGACGGGATGTGGGAAGTTTACAATGAGCAGTTCTTC. This gives the protein CASSQRGGDGMWEVYNEQFF. The chain joins TRBV3-1 (or the pseudogene TRBV3-2) to TRBJ2-1, with 7 bases fitting TRBD2. The V gene end was trimmed by 2 bases and the J gene end by 4 bases; junction bases not matched to a gene: 20. Per the germline V gene, CDR1 is LGHDT and CDR2 is YNNKEL (reference sequence). The CDR3 has 20 residues.

The chain recombines TRBV30 with TRBJ2-7, with D possibly being TRBD2 (5 bases). Germline V lookup: CDR1 GTSNPN, CDR2 SVGIG (reference sequence). There are 13 residues in the CDR3. V was clipped by 2 bases and J by 2 bases, with 10 bases between them. The CDR3 reads CAWSTGIPYEQYF. The CDR3 region has the DNA TGTGCCTGGAGTACCGGGATCCCCTACGAGCAGTACTTC. Drawing the rest from reference TRBV30 and TRBJ2-7, the complete variable domain is SQTIHQWPATLVQPVGSPLSLECTVEGTSNPNLYWYRQAAGRGLQLLFYSVGIGQISSEVPQNLSASRPQDRQFILSSKKLLLSDSGFYLCAWSTGIPYEQYFGPGTRLTVT.

The chain uses TRBV5-1 and TRBJ2-7, with D tentatively TRBD1 (6 bases). Between the trimmed V and J ends, which lost 0 bases and 5 bases, there was a span of 12 bases. From germline, CDR1 is SGHRS and CDR2 YFSETQ. CDR3 length: 14 residues. CDR3 amino acids: CASSLDTGNNEQYF. In DNA form, the CDR3 reads TGCGCCAGCAGCTTGGATACAGGGAATAACGAGCAGTACTTC.

The CDR3 nucleotides are TGTGCCACCACAGGGACCCCGGACACCGGGGAGCTGTTTTTT. Amino acids: CATTGTPDTGELFF. This chain connects TRBV19 to TRBJ2-2, with D possibly being TRBD1 (6 bases). The ends were cut back, 10 bases at V and 3 bases at J, with 15 bases in the middle. CDR3 length: 14 amino acids. Per germline, CDR1 LNHDA and CDR2 SQIVND (reference sequence). The full variable domain, its missing parts supplied by reference TRBV19 and TRBJ2-2, is DGGITQSPKYLFRKEGQNVTLSCEQNLNHDAMYWYRQDPGQGLRLIYYSQIVNDFQKGDIAEGYSVSREKKESFPLTVTSAQKNPTAFYLCATTGTPDTGELFFGEGSRLTVL.

This chain links TRBV7-6 with TRBJ2-1; 9 nucleotides align to TRBD2. This CDR3 has 17 amino acids. Looked up from germline, CDR1 is SGHVS and CDR2 is FNYEAQ. The V and J ends lost 2 bases and 9 bases, in that order; junction bases with no gene match: 14. CDR3 in amino acids: CASSLFPGTSRSLEQFF. The CDR3 DNA sequence: TGTGCCAGCAGCTTATTCCCCGGGACTAGCAGATCCCTTGAGCAGTTCTTC.

This chain connects TRBV29-1 to TRBJ1-3; 8 bases fit TRBD1. This CDR3 has 14 amino acids. Trimming took 6 bases from V and 0 from J; bases not matched to a gene: 4. Germline values: CDR1 SQVTM, CDR2 ANQGSEA. The CDR3, as DNA: TGCAGCGTCGGGACAGGTGTCTCTGGAAACACCATATATTTT. Translation gives CSVGTGVSGNTIYF.